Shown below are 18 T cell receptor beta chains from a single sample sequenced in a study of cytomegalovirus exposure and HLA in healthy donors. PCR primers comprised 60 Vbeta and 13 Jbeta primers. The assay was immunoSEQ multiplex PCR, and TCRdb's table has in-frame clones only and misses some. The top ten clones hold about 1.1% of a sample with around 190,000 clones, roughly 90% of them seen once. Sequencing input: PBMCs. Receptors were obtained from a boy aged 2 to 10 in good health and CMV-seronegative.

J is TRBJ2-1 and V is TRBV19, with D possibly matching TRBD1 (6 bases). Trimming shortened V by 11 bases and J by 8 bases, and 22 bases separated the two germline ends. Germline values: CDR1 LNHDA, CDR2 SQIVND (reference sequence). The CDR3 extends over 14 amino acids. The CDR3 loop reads CAYLGGQSADEQFF. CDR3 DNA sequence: TGTGCCTACCTTGGTGGACAGTCGGCGGATGAGCAGTTCTTC. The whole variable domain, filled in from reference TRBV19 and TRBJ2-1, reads DGGITQSPKYLFRKEGQNVTLSCEQNLNHDAMYWYRQDPGQGLRLIYYSQIVNDFQKGDIAEGYSVSREKKESFPLTVTSAQKNPTAFYLCAYLGGQSADEQFFGPGTRLTVL.

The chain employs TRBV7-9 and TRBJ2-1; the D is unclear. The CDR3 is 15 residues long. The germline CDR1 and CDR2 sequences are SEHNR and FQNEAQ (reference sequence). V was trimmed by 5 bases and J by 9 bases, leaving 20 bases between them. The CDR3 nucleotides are TGTGCCAGCAGCCCCAACACGGAAGCCCGACTTGAGCAGTTCTTC. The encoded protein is CASSPNTEARLEQFF. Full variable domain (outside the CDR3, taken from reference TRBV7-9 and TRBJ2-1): DTGVSQNPRHKITKRGQNVTFRCDPISEHNRLYWYRQTLGQGPEFLTYFQNEAQLEKSRLLSDRFSAERPKGSFSTLEIQRTEQGDSAMYLCASSPNTEARLEQFFGPGTRLTVL.

The CDR3 DNA is TGTGCCAGCAGATCCACAGGGGGTAACTATGGCTACACCTTC. Translation: CASRSTGGNYGYTF. This sequence joins TRBV2 and TRBJ1-2, with 8 bases fitting TRBD1. Trimming removed 6 bases from V and 1 base from J; junction bases left unmatched: 4. From germline, CDR1 is SNHLY and CDR2 FYNNEI. The CDR3 is 14 amino acids.

CDR3 nucleotides: TGTGCCAGCAGTCAGATTTCCGGGACAGGTCCTACCGGCTACACCTTC. It codes for CASSQISGTGPTGYTF. The V gene is TRBV28, the J gene TRBJ1-2, with TRBD1 matching over 8 bases. The germline gives CDR1 MDHEN, CDR2 SYDVKM. V shed 5 bases, J shed 8 bases, and the junction held 16 bases outside the gene matches. There are 16 residues in the CDR3.

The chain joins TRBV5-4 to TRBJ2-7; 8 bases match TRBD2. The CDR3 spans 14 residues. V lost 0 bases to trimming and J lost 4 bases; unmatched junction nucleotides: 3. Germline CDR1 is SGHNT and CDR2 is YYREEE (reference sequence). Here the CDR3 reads CASSLGTSTYEQYF. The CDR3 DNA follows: TGTGCCAGCAGCTTGGGGACTAGCACATACGAGCAGTACTTC.

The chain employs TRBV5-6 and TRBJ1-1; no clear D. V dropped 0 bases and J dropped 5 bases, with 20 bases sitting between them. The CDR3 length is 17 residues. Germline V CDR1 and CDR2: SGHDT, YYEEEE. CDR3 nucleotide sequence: TGTGCCAGCAGCTTGGGCCAGGTAATCCCCCTTCGAACTGAAGCTTTCTTT. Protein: CASSLGQVIPLRTEAFF.

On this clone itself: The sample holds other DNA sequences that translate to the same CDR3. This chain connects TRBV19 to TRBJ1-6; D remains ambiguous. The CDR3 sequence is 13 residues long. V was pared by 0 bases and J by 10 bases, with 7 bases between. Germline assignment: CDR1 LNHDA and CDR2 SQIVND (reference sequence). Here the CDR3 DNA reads TGTGCCAGTAGTATAGATTTGGCCTCACCCCTCCACTTT. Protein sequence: CASSIDLASPLHF.

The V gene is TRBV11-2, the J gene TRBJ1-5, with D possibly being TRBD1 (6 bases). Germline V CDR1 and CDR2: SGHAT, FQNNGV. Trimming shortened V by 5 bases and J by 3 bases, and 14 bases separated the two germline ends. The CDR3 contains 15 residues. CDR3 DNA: TGTGCCAGCAGCATCACAGGGAGCACCAATCAGCCCCAGCATTTT. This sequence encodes CASSITGSTNQPQHF. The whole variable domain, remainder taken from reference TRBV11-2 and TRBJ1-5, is EAGVAQSPRYKIIEKRQSVAFWCNPISGHATLYWYQQILGQGPKLLIQFQNNGVVDDSQLPKDRFSAERLKGVDSTLKIQPAKLEDSAVYLCASSITGSTNQPQHFGDGTRLSIL.

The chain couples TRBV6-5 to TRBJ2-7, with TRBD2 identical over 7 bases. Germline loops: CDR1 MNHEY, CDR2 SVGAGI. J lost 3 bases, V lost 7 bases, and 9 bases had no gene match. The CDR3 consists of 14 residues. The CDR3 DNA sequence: TGTGCCAGCACTAAAGCGGGACCAAGCTACGAGCAGTACTTC. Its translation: CASTKAGPSYEQYF.

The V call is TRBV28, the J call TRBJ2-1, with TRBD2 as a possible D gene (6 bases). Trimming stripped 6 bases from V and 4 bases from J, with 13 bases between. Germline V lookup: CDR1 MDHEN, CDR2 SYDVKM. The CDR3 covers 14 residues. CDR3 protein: CASSTAGKYNEQFF. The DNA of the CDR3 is TGTGCCAGCAGCACGGCGGGGAAGTACAATGAGCAGTTCTTC. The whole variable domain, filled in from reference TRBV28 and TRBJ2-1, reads DVKVTQSSRYLVKRTGEKVFLECVQDMDHENMFWYRQDPGLGLRLIYFSYDVKMKEKGDIPEGYSVSREKKERFSLILESASTNQTSMYLCASSTAGKYNEQFFGPGTRLTVL.

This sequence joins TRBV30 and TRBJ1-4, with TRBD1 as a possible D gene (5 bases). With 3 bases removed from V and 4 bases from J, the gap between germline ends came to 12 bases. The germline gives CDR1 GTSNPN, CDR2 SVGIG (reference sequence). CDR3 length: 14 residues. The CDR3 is CAWRRQTLNEKLFF. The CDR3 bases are TGTGCCTGGAGGAGACAGACACTTAATGAAAAACTGTTTTTT.

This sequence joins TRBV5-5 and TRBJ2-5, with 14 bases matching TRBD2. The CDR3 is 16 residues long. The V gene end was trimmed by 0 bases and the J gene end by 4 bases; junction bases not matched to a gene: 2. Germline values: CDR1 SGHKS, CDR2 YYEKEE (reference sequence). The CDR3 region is CASSLGGLAGAETQYF. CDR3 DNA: TGTGCCAGCAGCTTGGGGGGACTAGCGGGGGCAGAGACCCAGTACTTC.

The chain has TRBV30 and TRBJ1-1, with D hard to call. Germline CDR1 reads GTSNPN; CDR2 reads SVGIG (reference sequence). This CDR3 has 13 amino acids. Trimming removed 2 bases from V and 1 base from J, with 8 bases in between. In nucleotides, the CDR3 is TGTGCCTGGAGTCGCGGAGCGAACACTGAAGCTTTCTTT. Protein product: CAWSRGANTEAFF.

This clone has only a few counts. The CDR3 region is CASSLGSPAYEQYF. DNA of the CDR3: TGTGCCAGCAGCCTTGGCTCTCCCGCCTACGAGCAGTACTTC. The V gene is TRBV5-6, the J gene TRBJ2-7, with D hard to call. Germline values: CDR1 SGHDT, CDR2 YYEEEE. V shed 4 bases and J shed 2 bases, with 13 bases lying between them. This CDR3 contains 14 residues.

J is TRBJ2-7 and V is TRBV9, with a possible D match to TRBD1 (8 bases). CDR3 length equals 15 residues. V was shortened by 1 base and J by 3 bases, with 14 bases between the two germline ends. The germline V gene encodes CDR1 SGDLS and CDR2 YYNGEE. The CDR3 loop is CASSVTDRDYYEQYF. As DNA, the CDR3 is TGTGCCAGCAGCGTAACGGACAGGGACTACTACGAGCAGTACTTC. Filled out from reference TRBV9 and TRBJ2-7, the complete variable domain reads DSGVTQTPKHLITATGQRVTLRCSPRSGDLSVYWYQQSLDQGLQFLIQYYNGEERAKGNILERFSAQQFPDLHSELNLSSLELGDSALYFCASSVTDRDYYEQYFGPGTRLTVT.

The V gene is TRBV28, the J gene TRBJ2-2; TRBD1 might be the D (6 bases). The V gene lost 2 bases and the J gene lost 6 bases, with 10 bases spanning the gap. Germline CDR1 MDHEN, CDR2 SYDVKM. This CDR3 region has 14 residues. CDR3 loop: CASSLTGLAGELFF. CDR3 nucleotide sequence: TGTGCCAGCAGTTTAACAGGGTTGGCCGGGGAGCTGTTTTTT.

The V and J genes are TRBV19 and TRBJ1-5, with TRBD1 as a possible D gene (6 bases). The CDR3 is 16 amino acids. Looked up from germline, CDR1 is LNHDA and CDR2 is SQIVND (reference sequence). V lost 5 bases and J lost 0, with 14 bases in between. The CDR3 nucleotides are TGTGCCAGTAGTCGTCACAGGGATAATAGCAATCAGCCCCAGCATTTT. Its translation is CASSRHRDNSNQPQHF.

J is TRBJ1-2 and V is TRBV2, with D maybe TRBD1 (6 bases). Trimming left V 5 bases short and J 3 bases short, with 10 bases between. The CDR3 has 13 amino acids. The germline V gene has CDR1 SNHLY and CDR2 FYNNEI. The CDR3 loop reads CASSRQEHYGYTF. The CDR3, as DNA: TGTGCCAGCAGTAGACAGGAACACTATGGCTACACCTTC.